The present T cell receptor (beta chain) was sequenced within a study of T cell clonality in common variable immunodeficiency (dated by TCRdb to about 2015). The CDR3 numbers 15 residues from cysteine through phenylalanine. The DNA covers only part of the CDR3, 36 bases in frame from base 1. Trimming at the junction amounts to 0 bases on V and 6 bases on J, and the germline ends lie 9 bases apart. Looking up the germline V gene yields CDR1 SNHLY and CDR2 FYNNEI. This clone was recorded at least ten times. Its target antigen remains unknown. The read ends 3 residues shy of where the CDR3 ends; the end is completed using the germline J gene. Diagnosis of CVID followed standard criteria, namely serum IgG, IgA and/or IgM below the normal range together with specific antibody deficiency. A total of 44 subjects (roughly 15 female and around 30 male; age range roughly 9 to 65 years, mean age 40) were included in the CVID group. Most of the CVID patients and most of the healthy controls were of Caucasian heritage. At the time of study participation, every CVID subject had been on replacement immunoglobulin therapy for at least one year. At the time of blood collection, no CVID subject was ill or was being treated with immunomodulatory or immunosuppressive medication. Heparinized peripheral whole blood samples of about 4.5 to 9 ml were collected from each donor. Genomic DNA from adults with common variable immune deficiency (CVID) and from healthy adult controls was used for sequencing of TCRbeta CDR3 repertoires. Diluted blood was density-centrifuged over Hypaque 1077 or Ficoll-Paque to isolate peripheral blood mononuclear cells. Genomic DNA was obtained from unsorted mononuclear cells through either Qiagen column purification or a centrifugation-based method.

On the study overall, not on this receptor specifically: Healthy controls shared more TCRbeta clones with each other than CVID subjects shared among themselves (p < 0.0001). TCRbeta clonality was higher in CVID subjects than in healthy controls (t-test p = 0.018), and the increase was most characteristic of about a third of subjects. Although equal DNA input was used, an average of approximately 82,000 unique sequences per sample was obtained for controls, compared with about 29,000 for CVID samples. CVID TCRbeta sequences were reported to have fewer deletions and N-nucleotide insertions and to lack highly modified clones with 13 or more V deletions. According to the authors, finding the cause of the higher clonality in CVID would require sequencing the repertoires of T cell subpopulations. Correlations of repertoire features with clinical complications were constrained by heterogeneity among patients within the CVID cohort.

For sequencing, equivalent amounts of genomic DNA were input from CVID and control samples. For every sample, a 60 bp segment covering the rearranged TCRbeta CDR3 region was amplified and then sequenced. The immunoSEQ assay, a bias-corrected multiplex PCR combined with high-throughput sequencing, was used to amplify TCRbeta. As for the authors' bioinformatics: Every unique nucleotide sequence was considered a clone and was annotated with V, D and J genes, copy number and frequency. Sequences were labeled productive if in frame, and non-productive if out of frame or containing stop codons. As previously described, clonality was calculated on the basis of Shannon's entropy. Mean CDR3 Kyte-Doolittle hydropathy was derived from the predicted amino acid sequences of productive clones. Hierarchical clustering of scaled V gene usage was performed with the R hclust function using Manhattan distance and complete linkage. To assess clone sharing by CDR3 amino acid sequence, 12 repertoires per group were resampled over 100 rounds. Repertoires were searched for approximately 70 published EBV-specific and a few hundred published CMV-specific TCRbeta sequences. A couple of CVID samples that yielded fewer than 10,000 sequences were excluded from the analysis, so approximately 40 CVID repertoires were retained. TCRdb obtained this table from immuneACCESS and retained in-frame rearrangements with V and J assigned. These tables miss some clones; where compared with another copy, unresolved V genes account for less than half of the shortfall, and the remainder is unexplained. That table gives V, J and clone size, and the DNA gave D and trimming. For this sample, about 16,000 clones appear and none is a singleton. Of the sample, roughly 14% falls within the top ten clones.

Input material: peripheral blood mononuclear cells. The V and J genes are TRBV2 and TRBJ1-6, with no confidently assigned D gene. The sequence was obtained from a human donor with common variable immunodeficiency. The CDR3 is CASSEADTFNSPLHF. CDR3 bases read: TGTGCCAGCAGTGAAGCAGACACTTTTAATTCACCC.